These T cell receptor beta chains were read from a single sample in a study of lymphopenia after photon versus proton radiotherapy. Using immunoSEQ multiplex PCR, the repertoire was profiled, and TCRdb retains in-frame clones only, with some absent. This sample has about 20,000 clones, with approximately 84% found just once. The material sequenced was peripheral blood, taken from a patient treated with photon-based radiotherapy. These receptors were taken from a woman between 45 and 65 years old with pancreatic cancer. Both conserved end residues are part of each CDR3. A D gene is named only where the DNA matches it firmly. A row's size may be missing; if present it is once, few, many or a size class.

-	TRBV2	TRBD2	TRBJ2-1	CASSERRGGYGEQFF	TGTGCCAGCAGTGAGAGGCGGGGGGGGTATGGTGAGCAGTTCTTC
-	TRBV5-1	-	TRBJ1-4	CASSFDGQSTNEKLFF	TGCGCCAGCAGCTTCGACGGACAGTCAACTAATGAAAAACTGTTTTTT
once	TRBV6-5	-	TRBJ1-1	CASQTRWTEAFF	TGTGCCAGCCAGACACGGTGGACTGAAGCTTTCTTT
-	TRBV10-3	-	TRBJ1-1	CAISDRGANTEAFF	TGTGCCATCAGTGACAGGGGCGCGAACACTGAAGCTTTCTTT
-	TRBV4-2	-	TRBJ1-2	CASSLGGGTQNYGYTF	TGTGCCAGCAGCTTGGGAGGGGGAACACAGAACTATGGCTACACCTTC
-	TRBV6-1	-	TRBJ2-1	CASLGGLGRNEQFF	TGTGCCAGTCTGGGGGGCCTGGGGCGAAATGAGCAGTTCTTC
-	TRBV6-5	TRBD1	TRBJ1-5	CASSRTGDSNQPQHF	TGTGCCAGCAGCCGGACAGGCGATAGCAATCAGCCCCAGCATTTT
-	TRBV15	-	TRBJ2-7	CATSRAREIQYEQYF	TGTGCCACCAGCAGAGCACGGGAGATTCAATACGAGCAGTACTTC
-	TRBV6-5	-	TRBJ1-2	CASSYLGAKNYGYTF	TGTGCCAGCAGTTACTTGGGGGCGAAGAACTATGGCTACACCTTC
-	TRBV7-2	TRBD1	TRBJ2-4	CASSSQGALAKNIQYF	TGTGCCAGCAGCTCACAGGGGGCTCTAGCCAAAAACATTCAGTACTTC
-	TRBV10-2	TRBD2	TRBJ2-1	CASRTSGNNEQFF	TGCGCCAGCAGGACTAGCGGGAACAATGAGCAGTTCTTC
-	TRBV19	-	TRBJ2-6	CASSTSPAGANVLTF	TGTGCCAGTAGTACCAGCCCGGCTGGGGCCAACGTCCTGACTTTC
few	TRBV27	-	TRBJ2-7	CASSLGDQGRSYEQYF	TGTGCCAGCAGTTTGGGAGACCAAGGGCGCTCCTACGAGCAGTACTTC
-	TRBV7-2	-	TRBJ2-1	CASSLVGRGGPYNEQFF	TGTGCCAGCAGCTTAGTGGGCAGGGGGGGCCCTTACAATGAGCAGTTCTTC
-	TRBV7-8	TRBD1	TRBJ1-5	CASSPRLTDRGHYQPQHF	TGTGCCAGCAGCCCTCGCCTTACTGACAGGGGTCATTATCAGCCCCAGCATTTT
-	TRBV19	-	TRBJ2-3	CASTVGGADTQYF	TGTGCCAGTACGGTGGGAGGAGCAGATACGCAGTATTTT
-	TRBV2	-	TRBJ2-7	CASRPGTIQQYF	TGTGCCAGCAGGCCCGGGACCATTCAGCAGTACTTC
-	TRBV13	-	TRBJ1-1	CASSGRGAGMNTEAFF	TGTGCCAGCAGCGGACGAGGGGCGGGAATGAACACTGAAGCTTTCTTT
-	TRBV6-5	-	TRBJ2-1	CASSFEGSPYNEQFF	TGTGCCAGCAGTTTTGAGGGTTCTCCCTACAATGAGCAGTTCTTC
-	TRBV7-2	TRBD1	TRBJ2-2	CASSKGQGARGELFF	TGTGCCAGCAGCAAGGGACAGGGGGCCCGCGGGGAGCTGTTTTTT
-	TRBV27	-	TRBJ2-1	CASSTPGGGPSSYNEQFF	TGTGCCAGCAGCACTCCCGGGGGAGGACCGAGCTCCTACAATGAGCAGTTCTTC
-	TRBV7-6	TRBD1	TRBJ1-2	CASSLGQGASYGYTF	TGTGCCAGCAGCTTAGGGCAGGGGGCTAGCTATGGCTACACCTTC
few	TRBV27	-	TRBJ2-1	CASSLDGFSYNEQFF	TGTGCCAGCAGTTTAGACGGTTTCTCCTACAATGAGCAGTTCTTC
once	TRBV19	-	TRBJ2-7	CASITDLRRGPYEQYF	TGTGCCAGTATAACAGATCTGCGTCGCGGCCCATACGAGCAGTACTTC
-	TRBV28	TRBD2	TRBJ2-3	CASSFRGLAYTDTQYF	TGTGCCAGCAGTTTTAGAGGACTAGCCTACACAGATACGCAGTATTTT
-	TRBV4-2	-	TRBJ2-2	CASSQVGINTGELFF	TGTGCCAGCAGCCAAGTTGGCATAAACACCGGGGAGCTGTTTTTT
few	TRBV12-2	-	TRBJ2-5	CASRLATYQETQYF	TGTGCAAGTCGCTTGGCCACGTACCAAGAGACCCAGTACTTC
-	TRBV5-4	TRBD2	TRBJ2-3	CASSLSGSSADTQYF	TGTGCCAGCAGCTTGAGCGGGAGTAGCGCAGATACGCAGTATTTT
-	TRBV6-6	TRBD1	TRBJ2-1	CASSNFDRGGYNEQFF	TGTGCCAGCAGCAATTTCGACAGGGGGGGGTACAATGAGCAGTTCTTC
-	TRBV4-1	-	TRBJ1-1	CASSYRVPMDTEAFF	TGCGCCAGCAGTTACCGGGTCCCCATGGACACTGAAGCTTTCTTT
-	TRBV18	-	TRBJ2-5	CASSPNLGETQYF	TGTGCCAGCTCACCTAATTTGGGGGAGACCCAGTACTTC
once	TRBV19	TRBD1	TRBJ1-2	CASSLGTGQGANYGYTF	TGTGCCAGTAGTCTCGGGACAGGCCAAGGGGCTAACTATGGCTACACCTTC
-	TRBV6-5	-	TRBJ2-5	CASSYRASQETQYF	TGTGCCAGCAGTTACAGGGCTAGCCAAGAGACCCAGTACTTC
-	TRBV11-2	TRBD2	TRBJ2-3	CASSLGWTSGATDTQYF	TGTGCCAGCAGCTTAGGTTGGACTAGCGGAGCCACAGATACGCAGTATTTT
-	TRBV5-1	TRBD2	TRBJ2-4	CASSLEGGPLNIQYF	TGCGCCAGCAGCTTGGAGGGAGGGCCTCTAAACATTCAGTACTTC
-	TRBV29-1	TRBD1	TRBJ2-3	CSLEGARNTDTQYF	TGCAGCCTTGAGGGGGCAAGGAACACAGATACGCAGTATTTT
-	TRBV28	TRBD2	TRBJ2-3	CASSLGLAGGEDTQYF	TGTGCCAGCAGTTTGGGACTAGCGGGAGGAGAGGATACGCAGTATTTT
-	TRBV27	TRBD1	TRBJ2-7	CASRDRRYEQYF	TGTGCCAGCAGGGACAGGCGCTACGAGCAGTACTTC